This T cell receptor beta chain originates from a study of glioma-infiltrating T cells after dendritic cell vaccination. About the study: Glioblastoma patients came from Phase I and II dendritic cell vaccination trials.

V was clipped by 5 bases and J by 0 bases, with 10 bases between them. Germline lookup yields CDR1 SGHNT and CDR2 YENEEA. The CDR3 contains 14 residues. The primer mix had 60 V beta and 13 J beta primers. Repertoires were generated with immunoSEQ multiplex PCR, while TCRdb's copy carries only in-frame clones and drops some. The table lists fewer than 50,000 clones, just under 85% of them singletons. No glioblastoma patient carried an isocitrate dehydrogenase mutation. The source was blood, collected before dendritic cell vaccination. This chain uses TRBV11-3 with TRBJ1-1, with D possibly matching TRBD1 (6 bases). This receptor was obtained from a human donor with glioblastoma. The DNA for the CDR3 is TGTGCCAGCAGCCCCCGGACAGTGAACACTGAAGCTTTCTTT. It specifies CASSPRTVNTEAFF.